A selection of T cell receptor beta chains follows, all from one sample in a study of technical replicates of blood from several donors. Sequencing was performed with immunoSEQ multiplex PCR; in TCRdb, only in-frame clones are kept and a portion is missing. There are 79,000 or so clones in the sample; 85% to 95% occur only once, and roughly 0.37% lies in the top ten. The material sequenced was T cells isolated from PBMCs. The source of these receptors is a human donor in good health. Both conserved end residues are part of each CDR3. The order of the fields is CDR3 length, clone size, D gene, V gene, J gene, CDR3 DNA, CDR3 protein. A D gene is named only where the DNA matches it firmly. For some rows the clone size is stated as once, few or many, or as a class when expanded; others skip it.

CDR3 length: 15; clone size: .; D gene: .; V gene: TRBV27; J gene: TRBJ2-5; CDR3 DNA: TGTGCCAGCAGTAACCTAGCAGGTATACAAGAGACCCAGTACTTC; CDR3 protein: CASSNLAGIQETQYF
CDR3 length: 17; clone size: once; D gene: .; V gene: TRBV19; J gene: TRBJ2-5; CDR3 DNA: TGTGCCAGTAGTATGGGTTTTCGCGGTCTAGCAGAAGAGACCCAGTACTTC; CDR3 protein: CASSMGFRGLAEETQYF
CDR3 length: 14; clone size: .; D gene: TRBD2; V gene: TRBV6-5; J gene: TRBJ2-7; CDR3 DNA: TGTGCCAGCAGTTTACAGCGGGAGATCAACGAGCAGTACTTC; CDR3 protein: CASSLQREINEQYF
CDR3 length: 13; clone size: once; D gene: .; V gene: TRBV28; J gene: TRBJ1-5; CDR3 DNA: TGTGCCAGCAGAGATCCAGGGAATCAGCCCCAGCATTTT; CDR3 protein: CASRDPGNQPQHF
CDR3 length: 19; clone size: once; D gene: TRBD2; V gene: TRBV28; J gene: TRBJ2-6; CDR3 DNA: TGTGCCAGCAGTTTGCCCTCTAGCGGGAGGGTTTCTGGGGCCAACGTCCTGACTTTC; CDR3 protein: CASSLPSSGRVSGANVLTF
CDR3 length: 15; clone size: .; D gene: .; V gene: TRBV5-1; J gene: TRBJ2-7; CDR3 DNA: TGCGCCAGCAGGGAGGAAGGGTGGCCTTACTACGAGCAGTACTTC; CDR3 protein: CASREEGWPYYEQYF
CDR3 length: 17; clone size: .; D gene: TRBD1; V gene: TRBV30; J gene: TRBJ2-1; CDR3 DNA: TGTGCCTGGAGTGTACACCGGGACAGGGGGACCTACAATGAGCAGTTCTTC; CDR3 protein: CAWSVHRDRGTYNEQFF
CDR3 length: 14; clone size: .; D gene: TRBD1; V gene: TRBV9; J gene: TRBJ1-2; CDR3 DNA: TGTGCCAGCAGCGTAGGGGGACAGAACTATGGCTACACCTTC; CDR3 protein: CASSVGGQNYGYTF
CDR3 length: 12; clone size: .; D gene: .; V gene: TRBV2; J gene: TRBJ2-7; CDR3 DNA: TGTGCCAGCATCGGGTACTCCTACGAGCAGTACTTC; CDR3 protein: CASIGYSYEQYF
CDR3 length: 15; clone size: .; D gene: TRBD2; V gene: TRBV7-3; J gene: TRBJ2-3; CDR3 DNA: TGTGCCAGCAGTTTTGGACTAGCGAACACAGATACGCAGTATTTT; CDR3 protein: CASSFGLANTDTQYF
CDR3 length: 17; clone size: .; D gene: TRBD2; V gene: TRBV9; J gene: TRBJ2-1; CDR3 DNA: TGTGCCAGCAGCGCAACCGGGGGGAGCTTAATACAGGATGAGCAGTTCTTC; CDR3 protein: CASSATGGSLIQDEQFF
CDR3 length: 11; clone size: .; D gene: .; V gene: TRBV6-5; J gene: TRBJ1-2; CDR3 DNA: TGTGCCAGCAGGCAGGGCTATGGCTACACCTTC; CDR3 protein: CASRQGYGYTF
CDR3 length: 16; clone size: .; D gene: TRBD2; V gene: TRBV30; J gene: TRBJ2-1; CDR3 DNA: TGTGCCTGGAGTGTAATTTGGACTAGCGGGAGTAATGAGCAGTTCTTC; CDR3 protein: CAWSVIWTSGSNEQFF
CDR3 length: 15; clone size: .; D gene: .; V gene: TRBV6-5; J gene: TRBJ2-1; CDR3 DNA: TGTGCCAGCAGTTTCCAGGGGGGACCGTACAATGAGCAGTTCTTC; CDR3 protein: CASSFQGGPYNEQFF
CDR3 length: 17; clone size: .; D gene: .; V gene: TRBV7-3; J gene: TRBJ2-1; CDR3 DNA: TGTGCCAGCAGCTTACACCCAGGACAAAGCTCCTACAATGAGCAGTTCTTC; CDR3 protein: CASSLHPGQSSYNEQFF
CDR3 length: 15; clone size: .; D gene: .; V gene: TRBV5-1; J gene: TRBJ1-5; CDR3 DNA: TGCGCCAGCAGCTTGGACCAGGGTCTAGATCAGCCCCAGCATTTT; CDR3 protein: CASSLDQGLDQPQHF
CDR3 length: 15; clone size: .; D gene: TRBD1; V gene: TRBV4-1; J gene: TRBJ2-3; CDR3 DNA: TGCGCCAGCACCTGGGGACAGGGGGCGGCAGATACGCAGTATTTT; CDR3 protein: CASTWGQGAADTQYF
CDR3 length: 13; clone size: once; D gene: TRBD2; V gene: TRBV28; J gene: TRBJ2-7; CDR3 DNA: TGTGCCAGCAGTTGGGGAGGGGTGTACGAGCAGTACTTC; CDR3 protein: CASSWGGVYEQYF
CDR3 length: 14; clone size: .; D gene: .; V gene: TRBV11-2; J gene: TRBJ2-1; CDR3 DNA: TGTGCCAGCAGCCAAGTATCAGCGGGTGATGAGCAGTTCTTC; CDR3 protein: CASSQVSAGDEQFF
CDR3 length: 14; clone size: .; D gene: .; V gene: TRBV28; J gene: TRBJ1-3; CDR3 DNA: TGTGCCAGCAGTTTTCCCCGAGCTGGAAACACCATATATTTT; CDR3 protein: CASSFPRAGNTIYF
CDR3 length: 14; clone size: .; D gene: .; V gene: TRBV6-4; J gene: TRBJ2-2; CDR3 DNA: TGTGCCAGCAGTGACTCGGGAGAATACGGGGAGCTGTTTTTT; CDR3 protein: CASSDSGEYGELFF
CDR3 length: 15; clone size: .; D gene: .; V gene: TRBV7-6; J gene: TRBJ2-3; CDR3 DNA: TGTGCCAGCAGCTTGGTAAGACAGGCGGCAGATACGCAGTATTTT; CDR3 protein: CASSLVRQAADTQYF
CDR3 length: 16; clone size: once; D gene: TRBD2; V gene: TRBV10-2; J gene: TRBJ2-5; CDR3 DNA: TGCGCCAGCAGTGAGTCAGGACTAGCGGGAGAAGAGACCCAGTACTTC; CDR3 protein: CASSESGLAGEETQYF
CDR3 length: 16; clone size: .; D gene: TRBD1; V gene: TRBV4-3; J gene: TRBJ2-3; CDR3 DNA: TGCGCCAGCAGCCTTTTCCACCAGGGGGAAACAGATACGCAGTATTTT; CDR3 protein: CASSLFHQGETDTQYF
CDR3 length: 15; clone size: .; D gene: .; V gene: TRBV15; J gene: TRBJ2-7; CDR3 DNA: TGTGCCACCAGCATCGAAGTGGGACGGCTGGAGGGGCAGTACTTC; CDR3 protein: CATSIEVGRLEGQYF
CDR3 length: 13; clone size: .; D gene: TRBD1; V gene: TRBV6-5; J gene: TRBJ1-1; CDR3 DNA: TGTGCCAGCAGGATGACAGGGTACACTGAAGCTTTCTTT; CDR3 protein: CASRMTGYTEAFF
CDR3 length: 14; clone size: .; D gene: TRBD1; V gene: TRBV7-9; J gene: TRBJ1-4; CDR3 DNA: TGTGCCAGCAGCGAACAGGGGGCTGGTGAAAAACTGTTTTTT; CDR3 protein: CASSEQGAGEKLFF
CDR3 length: 14; clone size: .; D gene: .; V gene: TRBV2; J gene: TRBJ2-5; CDR3 DNA: TGTGCCAGCAGATACAGGGAACACCAAGAGACCCAGTACTTC; CDR3 protein: CASRYREHQETQYF
CDR3 length: 14; clone size: .; D gene: .; V gene: TRBV2; J gene: TRBJ2-5; CDR3 DNA: TGTGCCAGCAGACCCGGGACTGGCAAAGAGACCCAGTACTTC; CDR3 protein: CASRPGTGKETQYF
CDR3 length: 17; clone size: .; D gene: .; V gene: TRBV28; J gene: TRBJ1-5; CDR3 DNA: TGTGCCAGCAGAACCCCGGACAGCATCTATAGCAATCAGCCCCAGCATTTT; CDR3 protein: CASRTPDSIYSNQPQHF
CDR3 length: 14; clone size: .; D gene: .; V gene: TRBV11-2; J gene: TRBJ1-4; CDR3 DNA: TGTGCCAGCAGCTTAGGATACTCAAATGAAAAACTGTTTTTT; CDR3 protein: CASSLGYSNEKLFF
CDR3 length: 13; clone size: .; D gene: .; V gene: TRBV27; J gene: TRBJ1-1; CDR3 DNA: TGTGCCAGCAGTTGGAGCCCGAACACTGAAGCTTTCTTT; CDR3 protein: CASSWSPNTEAFF
CDR3 length: 16; clone size: .; D gene: TRBD1; V gene: TRBV28; J gene: TRBJ2-1; CDR3 DNA: TGTGCCAGCAGTTTATTGACAGGGGAGGCCTACAATGAGCAGTTCTTC; CDR3 protein: CASSLLTGEAYNEQFF
CDR3 length: 20; clone size: .; D gene: .; V gene: TRBV19; J gene: TRBJ2-6; CDR3 DNA: TGTGCCAGTAGTATAGATCCCGGGCAGGACTATGACTCTGGGGCCAACGTCCTGACTTTC; CDR3 protein: CASSIDPGQDYDSGANVLTF
CDR3 length: 14; clone size: .; D gene: .; V gene: TRBV4-1; J gene: TRBJ1-1; CDR3 DNA: TGCGCCAGCAGTCCCAGCGACCAGAGCACTGAAGCTTTCTTT; CDR3 protein: CASSPSDQSTEAFF
CDR3 length: 14; clone size: few; D gene: .; V gene: TRBV9; J gene: TRBJ1-1; CDR3 DNA: TGTGCCAGCAGCGTAGATCGGGGTAACACTGAAGCTTTCTTT; CDR3 protein: CASSVDRGNTEAFF
CDR3 length: 12; clone size: .; D gene: .; V gene: TRBV27; J gene: TRBJ1-1; CDR3 DNA: TGTGCCAGCAGTTTCAGAGGTACTGAAGCTTTCTTT; CDR3 protein: CASSFRGTEAFF
CDR3 length: 15; clone size: .; D gene: .; V gene: TRBV7-2; J gene: TRBJ2-1; CDR3 DNA: TGTGCCAGCAGCTCTCTTGGCGGCTCCTACAATGAGCAGTTCTTC; CDR3 protein: CASSSLGGSYNEQFF
CDR3 length: 13; clone size: .; D gene: TRBD1; V gene: TRBV18; J gene: TRBJ1-5; CDR3 DNA: TGTGCCAGCCACGCAGGGGGCGATCAGCCCCAGCATTTT; CDR3 protein: CASHAGGDQPQHF
CDR3 length: 13; clone size: once; D gene: .; V gene: TRBV5-6; J gene: TRBJ2-2; CDR3 DNA: TGTGCCAGCAGCCCTATCTACACCGGGGAGCTGTTTTTT; CDR3 protein: CASSPIYTGELFF
CDR3 length: 13; clone size: .; D gene: .; V gene: TRBV10-3; J gene: TRBJ1-5; CDR3 DNA: TGTGCCATCGCGTCGGGGACAAATCAGCCCCAGCATTTT; CDR3 protein: CAIASGTNQPQHF
CDR3 length: 14; clone size: .; D gene: TRBD1; V gene: TRBV5-1; J gene: TRBJ2-7; CDR3 DNA: TGCGCCAGCAGCGACAGGGGGCTCCCCTACGAGCAGTACTTC; CDR3 protein: CASSDRGLPYEQYF
CDR3 length: 12; clone size: .; D gene: .; V gene: TRBV5-6; J gene: TRBJ1-1; CDR3 DNA: TGTGCCAGCAGCCGGTTAAGGGGGGAAGCTTTCTTT; CDR3 protein: CASSRLRGEAFF
CDR3 length: 16; clone size: .; D gene: TRBD1; V gene: TRBV27; J gene: TRBJ1-3; CDR3 DNA: TGTGCCAGCAGTCAATATCCGGGACAGGGTCCCGACACCATATATTTT; CDR3 protein: CASSQYPGQGPDTIYF
CDR3 length: 13; clone size: few; D gene: .; V gene: TRBV6-6; J gene: TRBJ1-1; CDR3 DNA: TGTGCCAGCAGTTCGCAGGGGTACACTGAAGCTTTCTTT; CDR3 protein: CASSSQGYTEAFF
CDR3 length: 14; clone size: .; D gene: .; V gene: TRBV2; J gene: TRBJ1-2; CDR3 DNA: TGTGCCAGCCTCCTGTTAACAGAGAACTATGGCTACACCTTC; CDR3 protein: CASLLLTENYGYTF
CDR3 length: 14; clone size: .; D gene: TRBD1; V gene: TRBV28; J gene: TRBJ2-7; CDR3 DNA: TGTGCCAGCAGTTTTAGCCGGGACAGCTACGAGCAGTACTTC; CDR3 protein: CASSFSRDSYEQYF
CDR3 length: 13; clone size: .; D gene: .; V gene: TRBV2; J gene: TRBJ1-4; CDR3 DNA: TGTGCCAGCAGAGGGGCAACTAATGAAAAACTGTTTTTT; CDR3 protein: CASRGATNEKLFF